This TCR beta chain was sequenced in a study of T cells expressing NK-cell markers. Study observations and caveats: Certain NKG2C+ T cell clones were expanded, and their HCMV specificity remained unclear.

No DNA is given; TCRdb re-called the 5' RACE reads and lists each CDR3 protein once. This sample's table has roughly 380,000 distinct CDR3 sequences. The CDR3 contains 14 residues. The germline V gene encodes CDR1 LNHDA and CDR2 SQIVND (reference sequence). As to this clonotype: Its antigen is currently unknown.

This TCR was sampled from a man between 18 and 69 years old in good health. Sequenced: blood T cells: a sorted CD56 or NKG2C T cell subset, CD4+ or CD8+ T cells, or bulk PBMC T cells (not recorded which). The rearrangement links TRBV19 to TRBJ1-6. CDR3 loop: CASSPRRGDSPLHF.